This TCR beta chain was documented in a study of identical twins. This clonotype was counted between two and nine times. CDR3 length: 15 residues. CDR1 is DFQATT, CDR2 SNEGSKA, per germline (reference sequence). Using its own MiXCR run on the 5' RACE reads, TCRdb lists one record per CDR3 protein. The sample yields hundreds of thousands of distinct CDR3 sequences, over 15% seen once. This sample also appeared in a second study, on T cells expressing NK-cell markers. Per that paper: Underlying the TCR beta repertoires were sorted CD3+CD56+NKG2C+, CD3+CD56+NKG2C- and CD3+CD56-NKG2C+ T cells.

The sequencing input was PBMCs. The chain is built from TRBV20-1 and TRBJ1-2; 7 bases are shared with TRBD1. The source of this sequence is a woman in her late teens or twenties in good health. CDR3 DNA sequence: TGCAGCACTAGGCGAGGGGGCTCTACCATCGAAGGCTACACCTTC. Protein: CSTRRGGSTIEGYTF.